The text below deals with one TCR beta chain. Its antigen remains unidentified. These data come from a study of T-cell memory formation after mild COVID-19. Study as a whole: Clustering of TCRs was largely donor specific. Study-level results: Still unconfirmed is whether the second-wave clones peaking on day 37 recognized SARS-CoV-2. Shrinking CD4+ clones resided mostly in CM and EM, and CD8+ ones in EMRA.

This CDR3 is built from 15 residues. V dropped 5 bases and J dropped 7; count of bases not matched to a gene: 6. Germline values: CDR1 SGHVS, CDR2 FQNEAQ. 5'RACE, which relied on constant-segment primers, yielded TCR alpha and TCR beta cDNA libraries carrying sample barcodes and UMIs. TCRdb recomputed calls from the 5' RACE reads with MiXCR, one row per CDR3 protein. The sample contains about 100,000 distinct CDR3 sequences, roughly a sixth of which appear only once. This clonotype was sampled from a man younger than 35 who had mild COVID-19 (a few samples of this study predate the infection). Cell type and time point are not known. The gene calls are TRBV7-8 and TRBJ2-1; 12 nucleotides match TRBD2. The sequencing input was PBMCs or a T cell subset sorted from them (not recorded which). Here the CDR3 reads CASSHRTSGVNEQFF. CDR3 bases: TGTGCCAGCAGCCATCGGACTAGCGGGGTTAATGAGCAGTTCTTC. Full variable domain (outside the CDR3, taken from reference TRBV7-8 and TRBJ2-1): GAGVSQSPRYKVAKRGQDVALRCDPISGHVSLFWYQQALGQGPEFLTYFQNEAQLDKSGLPSDRFFAERPEGSVSTLKIQRTQQEDSAVYLCASSHRTSGVNEQFFGPGTRLTVL.